A single sample is the source of the 28 T cell receptor beta chains below, sequenced in a study of early T cells in non-severe SARS-CoV-2 infection. One entry per CDR3 protein results from TCRdb running MiXCR on the 5' RACE reads. The sample has about 58,000 distinct CDR3 sequences, approximately 12% seen once; the top ten hold 10%. The sequenced sample was whole blood. The source is an adult who was a healthcare worker with PCR-confirmed SARS-CoV-2 infection or an uninfected control (not recorded which).

This clonotype was observed at least ten times. The chain is built from TRBV11-2 and TRBJ2-5; D gene unclear. CDR1 is SGHAT, CDR2 FQNNGV, per germline. The CDR3 is 14 residues long. V gave up 0 bases and J gave up 9 bases, with 14 bases separating them. CDR3 sequence: CASSLDLALMAQYF. CDR3 coding DNA: TGTGCCAGCAGCTTAGATTTAGCCCTAATGGCCCAGTACTTC.

The V gene is TRBV6-5, the J gene TRBJ1-2, with TRBD1 as a possible D gene (6 bases). In germline, CDR1 is MNHEY, CDR2 SVGAGI. V was trimmed by 7 bases and J by 4 bases, leaving 7 bases between them. There are 11 residues in the CDR3. CDR3 coding DNA: TGTGCCAGCACCAGGGGCTATGGCTACACCTTC. It yields the protein CASTRGYGYTF.

The table lists this clonotype with a few counts. This chain connects TRBV7-6 to TRBJ2-2, with 7 bases that match TRBD1. This CDR3 comprises 15 residues. CDR1 is SGHVS, CDR2 FNYEAQ, per germline. Germline trimming cut 6 bases from V and 1 base from J; bases unmatched to any gene: 5. The CDR3 sequence is CASSRRQGNTGELFF. CDR3 DNA: TGTGCCAGCAGTAGACGACAGGGGAACACCGGGGAGCTGTTTTTT.

This clonotype has more than one count but fewer than ten. This chain uses TRBV7-9 with TRBJ1-4; D is unclear. Germline CDR1 is SEHNR and CDR2 is FQNEAQ (reference sequence). Between the trimmed V and J ends, which lost 8 bases and 3 bases, there was a span of 10 bases. The CDR3 consists of 13 residues. The CDR3 reads CASGQDPNEKLFF. In nucleotides, the CDR3 is TGTGCCAGCGGTCAGGACCCTAATGAAAAACTGTTTTTT.

The chain links TRBV27 to TRBJ2-3; D ambiguous. The length of the CDR3 is 13 residues. CDR1 MNHEY and CDR2 SMNVEV come from the germline V gene (reference sequence). V was clipped by 5 bases and J by 5 bases, with 11 bases between them. As DNA, the CDR3 is TGTGCCAGCAGTCTAATCATTGGAGATACGCAGTATTTT. This encodes CASSLIIGDTQYF.

This clonotype came up many times. The junction does not match germline at one end; this may be a read error. The chain couples TRBV29-1 to TRBJ2-2; 10 bases are a match to TRBD1. CDR1 is SQVTM and CDR2 is ANQGSEA in the germline V gene. There are 12 residues in the CDR3. The CDR3 nucleotides read TGCAGCTTTGACAGGGGGCCCGGGGAGCTGTTTTTT. Its translation is CSFDRGPGELFF.

This clonotype was seen ten or more times. V gene TRBV20-1 combines with J gene TRBJ2-1, with 12 bases fitting TRBD2. CDR3 length: 14 amino acids. The trim removed 5 bases at V and 7 bases at J, leaving 6 bases unmatched. Germline V CDR1 and CDR2: DFQATT, SNEGSKA (reference sequence). CDR3 DNA: TGCAGTGCTTATACCGGGACTAGCGGGAATGAGCAGTTCTTC. Protein sequence: CSAYTGTSGNEQFF.

This clonotype was observed a few times. The chain combines TRBV5-6 with TRBJ2-7, with D unclear. CDR1 is SGHDT, CDR2 YYEEEE, per germline. The V and J ends lost 5 bases and 2 bases respectively, with 8 bases between them. CDR3 length: 12 amino acids. The CDR3 sequence: CASSRQAYEQYF. CDR3 in DNA: TGTGCCAGCAGTCGCCAAGCCTACGAGCAGTACTTC.

At least ten counts were recorded for this clonotype. The chain joins TRBV3-1 to TRBJ1-5; D is undetermined. Germline CDR1 reads LGHDT; CDR2 reads YNNKEL (reference sequence). Deletions cut 0 bases from V and 5 bases from J, with 17 bases between. This CDR3 region has 17 residues. In DNA form, the CDR3 reads TGTGCCAGCAGCCAAGAAATCTCCAGGTTTTTCGATCAGCCCCAGCATTTT. Translating it yields CASSQEISRFFDQPQHF. Full variable domain (rest looked up from reference TRBV3-1 and TRBJ1-5): DTAVSQTPKYLVTQMGNDKSIKCEQNLGHDTMYWYKQDSKKFLKIMFSYNNKELIINETVPNRFSPKSPDKAHLNLHINSLELGDSAVYFCASSQEISRFFDQPQHFGDGTRLSIL.

This clonotype showed up just a few times. V and J are TRBV5-4 and TRBJ2-1, with 7 bases lining up with TRBD1. This CDR3 is 13 amino acids long. Looked up from germline, CDR1 is SGHNT and CDR2 is YYREEE (reference sequence). The ends lost 2 bases at V and 15 bases at J; junction bases unmatched: 11. CDR3 sequence (DNA): TGTGCCAGCAGCTTAGGTGGCGGAACAGGGGTGTTCTTC. This codes for CASSLGGGTGVFF.

This clonotype has ten or more counts. The chain uses TRBV15 and TRBJ2-2; 11 bases are shared with TRBD1. The CDR3 is 17 amino acids. With V trimmed by 4 bases and J by 4 bases, 8 bases remained unmatched. The V gene's germline CDR1 is LNHNV and CDR2 YYDKDF (reference sequence). DNA of the CDR3: TGTGCCACCAGCATTCCCTGGGACAGGGGGAGCACCGGGGAGCTGTTTTTT. Translating it yields CATSIPWDRGSTGELFF.

This clonotype turned up a few times. The rearrangement joins TRBV20-1 to TRBJ1-3; D is uncertain. The germline gives CDR1 DFQATT, CDR2 SNEGSKA (reference sequence). With 3 bases removed from V and 0 bases from J, the gap between germline ends came to 9 bases. This CDR3 comprises 14 residues. The CDR3 bases are TGCAGTGCTAGGGGGATAAACTCTGGAAACACCATATATTTT. Its translation: CSARGINSGNTIYF.

V and J are TRBV6-1 and TRBJ1-5; 8 bases agree with TRBD1. The trim removed 3 bases at V and 7 bases at J, leaving 5 bases unmatched. Per germline, CDR1 MNHNS and CDR2 SASEGT. The CDR3 contains 14 residues. In nucleotides, the CDR3 is TGTGCCAGCAGTGATCCAGGGGGCGTGCAGCCCCAGCATTTT. Its protein is CASSDPGGVQPQHF.

V gene TRBV14 combines with J gene TRBJ2-7, with unresolved D. The CDR3 runs to 15 residues. Germline V gene lookup returns CDR1 SGHDN and CDR2 FVKESK. The V and J ends lost 3 bases and 1 base respectively, with 13 bases between them. CDR3 loop: CASSQYSQTSYEQYF. CDR3 nucleotide sequence: TGTGCCAGCAGCCAGTACAGTCAGACTTCCTACGAGCAGTACTTC.

A few counts support this clonotype. V gene TRBV20-1 combines with J gene TRBJ2-3; TRBD1 matches at 10 bases. The CDR3 length is 15 residues. Trimming at V came to 1 base and at J to 4 bases, leaving 5 bases not matched to a gene. Germline CDR1 reads DFQATT; CDR2 reads SNEGSKA (reference sequence). Here the CDR3 DNA reads TGCAGTGCTAGAGCAAGACAGGGGGCGGCAGATACGCAGTATTTT. Amino acid sequence: CSARARQGAADTQYF.

The V call is TRBV11-2, the J call TRBJ2-2; 8 positions agree with TRBD1. From germline, CDR1 is SGHAT and CDR2 FQNNGV. The V and J ends lost 5 bases and 0 bases, in that order; junction bases with no gene match: 5. CDR3 length equals 16 residues. The DNA for the CDR3 is TGTGCCAGCAGCACCCGGGACAGGACGAACACCGGGGAGCTGTTTTTT. Protein: CASSTRDRTNTGELFF.

This clonotype was recorded at least ten times. The chain joins TRBV6-5 to TRBJ1-5; 7 bases line up with TRBD1. This CDR3 contains 14 residues. The junction had 9 bases not matched to a gene; V was cut back by 6 bases and J by 7 bases. The V gene's germline CDR1 is MNHEY and CDR2 SVGAGI. This CDR3 reads CASSLLRGGQPQHF. The CDR3, as DNA: TGTGCCAGCAGCCTTCTCAGGGGGGGCCAGCCCCAGCATTTT.

The chain is built from TRBV12-3 or TRBV12-4 and TRBJ1-4; D possibly corresponds to TRBD1 (5 bases). Trimming stripped 3 bases from V and 2 bases from J, with 13 bases between. The CDR3 has 16 amino acids. Here the CDR3 reads CASSFGGQGTNEKLFF. The CDR3 coding sequence is TGTGCCAGCAGTTTTGGCGGGCAGGGTACTAATGAAAAACTGTTTTTT.

This clonotype was seen repeatedly, ten times or more. The rearrangement joins TRBV6-2 or TRBV6-3 to TRBJ2-3; 10 bases match TRBD2. CDR1 MNHEY and CDR2 SVGEGT come from the germline V gene. The CDR3 runs to 18 residues. With V trimmed by 6 bases and J by 0 bases, 12 bases remained unmatched. CDR3 in amino acids: CASSSWLAGETSTDTQYF. The CDR3 DNA reads as TGTGCCAGCAGCTCCTGGCTAGCGGGGGAGACTAGCACAGATACGCAGTATTTT.

This clonotype was counted between two and nine times. The gene calls are TRBV5-1 and TRBJ2-6, with 8 bases lining up with TRBD2. The CDR3 is 20 amino acids. Germline lookup yields CDR1 SGHRS and CDR2 YFSETQ. Trimming took 0 bases from V and 0 from J; bases not matched to a gene: 11. The CDR3 bases are TGCGCCAGCAGCTTGGTTGTCGGTTGGAGCGGGAGCTCTGGGGCCAACGTCCTGACTTTC. Its protein is CASSLVVGWSGSSGANVLTF. The variable domain in full, with the rest retrieved from reference TRBV5-1 and TRBJ2-6, is KAGVTQTPRYLIKTRGQQVTLSCSPISGHRSVSWYQQTPGQGLQFLFEYFSETQRNKGNFPGRFSGRQFSNSRSEMNVSTLELGDSALYLCASSLVVGWSGSSGANVLTFGAGSRLTVL.

This clonotype was found many times. The rearrangement joins TRBV12-3 or TRBV12-4 to TRBJ2-7; D remains ambiguous. The V gene lost 4 bases and the J gene lost 4 bases, with 8 bases spanning the gap. The CDR3 extends over 12 amino acids. The CDR3 loop is CASSSFSYEQYF. The CDR3 DNA follows: TGTGCCAGCAGTTCATTTAGTTACGAGCAGTACTTC.

This clonotype was picked up a small number of times. The V gene is TRBV19, the J gene TRBJ1-2, with TRBD1 identical over 7 bases. The V segment lost 6 bases and the J segment 4 bases; nucleotides outside the gene matches: 11. Germline V CDR1 and CDR2: LNHDA, SQIVND (reference sequence). This CDR3 is 15 amino acids long. CDR3 residues: CASSPGRGHGYGYTF. The CDR3 region has the DNA TGTGCCAGTAGCCCGGGGAGGGGGCATGGCTATGGCTACACCTTC.

A few counts support this clonotype. The rearrangement links TRBV29-1 to TRBJ2-1; TRBD1 might be the D (5 bases). The V gene lost 3 bases and the J gene lost 8 bases, with 8 bases spanning the gap. This CDR3 contains 11 residues. Per germline, CDR1 SQVTM and CDR2 ANQGSEA. CDR3 in DNA: TGCAGCGTTGACAGGGTCTATGAGCAGTTCTTC. It translates to CSVDRVYEQFF.

This clonotype was seen many times. The genes are TRBV13 and TRBJ2-5, with TRBD2 matching over 11 bases. Germline V CDR1 and CDR2: PRHDT, FYEKMQ (reference sequence). The V segment lost 5 bases and the J segment 2 bases; nucleotides outside the gene matches: 4. This CDR3 region has 15 residues. The DNA of the CDR3 is TGTGCCAGCAGCCCGGGACTAGCGGTTCAAGAGACCCAGTACTTC. Protein product: CASSPGLAVQETQYF.

This clonotype has at least ten counts. The chain couples TRBV29-1 to TRBJ1-2; D not resolved. Germline V lookup: CDR1 SQVTM, CDR2 ANQGSEA. Trimming pared 4 bases from V and 4 bases from J, leaving 10 bases between. The CDR3 consists of 12 residues. CDR3 nucleotides: TGCAGCGTTGGGGATGGACTCTATGGCTACACCTTC. Its translation is CSVGDGLYGYTF.

This clonotype was seen more than once but under ten times. This rearrangement joins TRBV5-4 to TRBJ2-1; weak D call: TRBD2 (6 bases). Germline V CDR1 and CDR2: SGHNT, YYREEE (reference sequence). Deletions cut 0 bases from V and 3 bases from J, with 13 bases between. This CDR3 is built from 16 residues. In DNA form, the CDR3 reads TGTGCCAGCAGCTTGGCCGTGGAGGGCGGCTACAATGAGCAGTTCTTC. Translating it yields CASSLAVEGGYNEQFF.

V usage is TRBV11-1 and J usage is TRBJ2-3; a possible D gene is TRBD2 (5 bases). CDR1 is SGHAT and CDR2 is FQDESV in the germline V gene (reference sequence). Trimming removed 5 bases at V and 1 base at J, with 16 bases between. The CDR3 extends over 16 amino acids. CDR3 DNA: TGTGCCAGCAGCCCGGACTTTATGGCACGCACAGATACGCAGTATTTT. Encoded protein: CASSPDFMARTDTQYF.

This clonotype was seen only a few times. A junction boundary mismatches the germline segment, possibly from a read error. The chain carries TRBV6-1 and TRBJ1-5; D is ambiguous. From germline, CDR1 is MNHNS and CDR2 SASEGT. The CDR3 loop spans 13 amino acids. The CDR3 region is CASRSADGQPKHF. The CDR3 DNA reads TGTGCCAGCAGGTCCGCGGACGGTCAGCCCAAGCATTTT.